Sequencing of this TCR beta chain was carried out in a study of human CD8 memory T cell subsets. Generation of TCR beta libraries used UMI-labeled 5' RACE. Each CDR3 protein gets one entry in TCRdb, which reprocessed the 5' RACE reads and gives no DNA. The table for this sample gives some 5,400 distinct CDR3 sequences. Total CD8+ T cells came from negative magnetic enrichment. The CDR3 has 13 residues. Germline-derived CDR1 and CDR2 are MNHEY and SVGEGT. This chain links TRBV6-2 or TRBV6-3 with TRBJ2-7; TCRdb reports TRBD2, a call that lacks DNA to check it against. The clonotype was recovered from a human donor in good health. The sample consisted of CD8+ T cells from PBMCs. The CDR3 loop reads CASTGGNSYEQYF.